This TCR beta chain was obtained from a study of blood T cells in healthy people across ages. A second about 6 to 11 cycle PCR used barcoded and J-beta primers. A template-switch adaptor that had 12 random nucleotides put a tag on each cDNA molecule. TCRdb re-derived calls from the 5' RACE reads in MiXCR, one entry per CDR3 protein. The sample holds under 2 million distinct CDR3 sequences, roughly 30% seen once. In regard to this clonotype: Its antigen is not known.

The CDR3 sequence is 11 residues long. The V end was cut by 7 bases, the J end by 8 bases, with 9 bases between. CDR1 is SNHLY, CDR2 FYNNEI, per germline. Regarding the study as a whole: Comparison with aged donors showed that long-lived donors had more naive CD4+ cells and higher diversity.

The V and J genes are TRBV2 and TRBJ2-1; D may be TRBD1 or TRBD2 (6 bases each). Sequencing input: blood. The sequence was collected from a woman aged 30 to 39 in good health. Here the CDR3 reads CASKEGDEQFF. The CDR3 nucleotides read TGTGCCAGCAAGGAGGGGGATGAGCAGTTCTTC.